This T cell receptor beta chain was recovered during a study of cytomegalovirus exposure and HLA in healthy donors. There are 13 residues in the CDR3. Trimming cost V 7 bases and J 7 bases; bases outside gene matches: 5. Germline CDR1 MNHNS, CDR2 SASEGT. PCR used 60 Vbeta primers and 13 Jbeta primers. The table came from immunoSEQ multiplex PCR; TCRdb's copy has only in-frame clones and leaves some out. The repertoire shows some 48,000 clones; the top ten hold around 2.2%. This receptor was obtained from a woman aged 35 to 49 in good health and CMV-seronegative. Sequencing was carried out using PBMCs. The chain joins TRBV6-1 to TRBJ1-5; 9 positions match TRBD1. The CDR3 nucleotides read TGTGCCAGCATTGACAGGGGGAACCAGCCCCAGCATTTT. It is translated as CASIDRGNQPQHF.